The T cell receptor (beta chain) under discussion was sequenced for a study of regulatory T cells in long-lasting Graves disease. Study-wide results and caveats: A reduction in accuracy may have resulted from the small sample size.

This CDR3 spans 13 amino acids. The germline V gene encodes CDR1 MDHEN and CDR2 SYDVKM. Between the trimmed V and J ends, which lost 6 bases and 1 base, there was a span of 9 bases. The table lists this clonotype with a few counts. Its matching antigen is unknown. Time point noted: persistent/refractory GD, antithyroid drugs over 5 years with positive TRAb. PBMCs were the source of the RNA used for TCR sequencing. Patients all came to the study from an endocrinology department in Xi'an, China. Construction of TCR beta libraries relied on iRepertoire HTBI primers and on Arm-PCR targeting CDR3 regions. Each CDR3 protein is one row after TCRdb ran MiXCR on the multiplex PCR reads. Among about 400,000 distinct CDR3 sequences listed, less than 25% were seen once.

The specimen was peripheral blood mononuclear cells (PBMCs), collected when the disease was refractory, from a patient treated with antithyroid drugs. This TCR came from a female donor with Graves disease. The chain is built from TRBV28 and TRBJ1-1, with D unclear. CDR3 in amino acids: CASRISGNTEAFF. In DNA form, the CDR3 reads TGTGCCAGCAGGATTTCTGGGAACACTGAAGCTTTCTTT.